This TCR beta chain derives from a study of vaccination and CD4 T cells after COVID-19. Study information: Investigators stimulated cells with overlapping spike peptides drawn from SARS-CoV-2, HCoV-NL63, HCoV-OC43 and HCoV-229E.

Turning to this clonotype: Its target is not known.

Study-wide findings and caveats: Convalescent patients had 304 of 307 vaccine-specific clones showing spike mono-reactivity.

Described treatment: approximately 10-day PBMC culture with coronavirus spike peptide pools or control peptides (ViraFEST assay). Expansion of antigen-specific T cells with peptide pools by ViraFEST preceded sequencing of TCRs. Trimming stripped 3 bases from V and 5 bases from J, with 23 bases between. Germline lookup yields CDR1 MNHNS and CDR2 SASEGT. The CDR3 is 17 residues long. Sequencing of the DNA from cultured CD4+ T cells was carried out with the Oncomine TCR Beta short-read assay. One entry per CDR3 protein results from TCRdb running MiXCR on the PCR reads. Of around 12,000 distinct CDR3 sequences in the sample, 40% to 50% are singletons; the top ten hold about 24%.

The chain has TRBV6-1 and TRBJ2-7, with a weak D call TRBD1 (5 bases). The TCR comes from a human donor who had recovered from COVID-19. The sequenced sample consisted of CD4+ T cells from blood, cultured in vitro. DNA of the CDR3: TGTGCCAGCAGTGACGCGACAGACGCCACCGTCTACCACGAGCAGTACTTC. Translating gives CASSDATDATVYHEQYF.